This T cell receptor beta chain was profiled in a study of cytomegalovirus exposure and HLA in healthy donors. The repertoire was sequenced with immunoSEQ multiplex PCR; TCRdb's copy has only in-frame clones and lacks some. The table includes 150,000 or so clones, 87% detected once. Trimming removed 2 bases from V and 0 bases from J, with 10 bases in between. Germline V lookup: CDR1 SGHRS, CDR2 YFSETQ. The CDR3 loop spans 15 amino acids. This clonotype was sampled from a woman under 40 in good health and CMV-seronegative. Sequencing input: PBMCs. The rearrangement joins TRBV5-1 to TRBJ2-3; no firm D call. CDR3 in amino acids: CASSLITVSTDTQYF. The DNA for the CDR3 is TGCGCCAGCAGCTTAATAACGGTTAGCACAGATACGCAGTATTTT.